These 14 T cell receptor beta chains share one sample of origin, sequenced in a study of metastatic and nonmetastatic thyroid tumors. No patient received treatment before thyroid surgery. TCRdb re-clonotyped the PCR reads via MiXCR. This table has around 17,000 clones, roughly 24% appearing once. Input material: adjacent normal tissue. Source of these receptors: a female donor with papillary thyroid cancer or a benign thyroid nodule (not recorded which). Some clones in this sample may be carry-over from other donors' samples.

CDR3 sequence reads: CATTPQKGYEQYF. The CDR3 DNA follows: TGTGCCACCACCCCGCAAAAGGGCTACGAGCAGTACTTC. The chain couples TRBV24-1 to TRBJ2-7; no firm D call. CDR1 is KGHDR and CDR2 is SFDVKD in the germline V gene. V gave up 8 bases and J gave up 3 bases, with 13 bases separating them. The CDR3 is made up of 13 amino acids.

This clone was counted a few times. This sequence joins TRBV11-2 and TRBJ1-2, with 9 bases matching TRBD1. The V segment lost 5 bases and the J segment 8 bases; nucleotides outside the gene matches: 6. Germline CDR1 and CDR2: SGHAT and FQNNGV. The CDR3 has 13 amino acids. CDR3 residues: CASSLGQGPGYTF. CDR3 in DNA: TGTGCCAGCAGCCTGGGACAGGGACCCGGCTACACCTTC.

The chain uses TRBV7-2 and TRBJ1-5; 7 bases are a match to TRBD1. V dropped 5 bases and J dropped 0; count of bases not matched to a gene: 4. There are 15 residues in the CDR3. Per germline, CDR1 SGHTA and CDR2 FQGNSA. CDR3 in amino acids: CASSAGTVSNQPQHF. CDR3 nucleotides: TGTGCCAGCAGCGCCGGGACAGTTAGCAATCAGCCCCAGCATTTT.

V usage is TRBV6-1 and J usage is TRBJ1-2; D is unresolved. V lost 5 bases, J lost 5 bases, and 21 bases lay in between. The germline V gene encodes CDR1 MNHNS and CDR2 SASEGT. This CDR3 has 16 residues. This CDR3 is CASSNHQMAGNYGYTF. Here the CDR3 DNA reads TGTGCCAGCAGTAACCACCAAATGGCAGGAAATTATGGCTACACCTTC.

This clone appeared a single time. The CDR3 DNA is TGTGCCAGCACCTCACCGGCCCCAGATACGCAGTATTTT. Its translation: CASTSPAPDTQYF. This sequence joins TRBV2 and TRBJ2-3; D ambiguous. The CDR3 contains 13 residues. V lost 7 bases to trimming and J lost 4 bases, with 12 bases between them. The germline V gene encodes CDR1 SNHLY and CDR2 FYNNEI.

In regard to this clone: One end of the junction fails to match germline, which may point to a read error. The rearrangement links TRBV5-1 to TRBJ2-1, with D possibly matching TRBD2 (6 bases). Germline loops: CDR1 SGHRS, CDR2 YFSETQ. This CDR3 is built from 11 residues. CDR3 DNA sequence: TGCGCCAGCAGCCGGGGGAATGATCAGTTCTTC. Its protein is CASSRGNDQFF.

This clone was counted ten times or more. The genes are TRBV28 and TRBJ2-7; D is unclear. Trimming stripped 5 bases from V and 3 bases from J, with 8 bases between. CDR3 length: 12 amino acids. Per germline, CDR1 MDHEN and CDR2 SYDVKM. CDR3: CASSTVDYEQYF. DNA for the CDR3: TGTGCCAGCAGTACTGTCGACTACGAGCAGTACTTC.

This clone appeared a few times. The chain combines TRBV12-3 or TRBV12-4 with TRBJ2-2; TRBD2 is a possible D gene (5 bases). V lost 6 bases and J 6 bases, leaving 8 bases between the germline ends. This CDR3 has 12 amino acids. The CDR3 coding sequence is TGTGCCAGCAGACTAGTTTCCGGGGAGCTGTTTTTT. It specifies CASRLVSGELFF.

This clone was found once. CDR3 sequence (DNA): TGTGCCAGCAGCCAAGTGGAGGGGGGGAAGAATGGCTACACCTTC. Translated, it gives CASSQVEGGKNGYTF. The chain has TRBV3-1 and TRBJ1-2, with D maybe TRBD1 (6 bases). The CDR3 is made up of 15 amino acids. The V end lost 1 base, the J end lost 6 bases, and 15 bases lay between the germline ends. The germline V gene encodes CDR1 LGHDT and CDR2 YNNKEL (reference sequence).

This clone showed up just a few times. This chain links TRBV2 with TRBJ2-7; D is tentatively TRBD1 or TRBD2 (7 bases each). Germline assignment: CDR1 SNHLY and CDR2 FYNNEI. The CDR3 is 14 amino acids. The V end lost 7 bases, the J end lost 3 bases, and 16 bases lay between the germline ends. CDR3 in DNA: TGTGCCAGCACCCCAGGGGGGGGGAACTACGAGCAGTACTTC. Its translation is CASTPGGGNYEQYF. Complete variable domain (other parts from reference TRBV2 and TRBJ2-7): EPEVTQTPSHQVTQMGQEVILRCVPISNHLYFYWYRQILGQKVEFLVSFYNNEISEKSEIFDDQFSVERPDGSNFTLKIRSTKLEDSAMYFCASTPGGGNYEQYFGPGTRLTVT.

The genes are TRBV7-2 and TRBJ1-1; D is possibly TRBD1 (5 bases). In germline, CDR1 is SGHTA, CDR2 FQGNSA. Trimming pared 1 base from V and 3 bases from J, leaving 12 bases between. This CDR3 has 15 amino acids. CDR3: CASSLGQKLDTEAFF. The CDR3 nucleotides are TGTGCCAGCAGCTTAGGACAGAAGCTGGACACTGAAGCTTTCTTT.

This clone turned up a few times. The rearrangement links TRBV20-1 to TRBJ2-7; D gene uncertain. CDR1 and CDR2 (germline): DFQATT, SNEGSKA (reference sequence). This CDR3 is built from 11 residues. V was cut by 6 bases and J by 0 bases, with 6 bases left in between. The CDR3 protein is CSALSSYEQYF. The CDR3, as DNA: TGCAGTGCCCTCAGCTCCTACGAGCAGTACTTC.

This clone was seen only a few times. This chain links TRBV6-4 with TRBJ1-1; D is perhaps TRBD1 (6 bases). The CDR3 has 15 amino acids. Germline V CDR1 and CDR2: MRHNA, SNTAGT. V shed 10 bases and J shed 0 bases, with 18 bases lying between them. CDR3 nucleotide sequence: TGTGCCACCAGAGACCGGGACACGATGAACACTGAAGCTTTCTTT. Residues: CATRDRDTMNTEAFF.

V usage is TRBV27 and J usage is TRBJ1-6; no definite D call. The V end lost 3 bases, the J end lost 10 bases, and 10 bases lay between the germline ends. Per the germline V gene, CDR1 is MNHEY and CDR2 is SMNVEV (reference sequence). The CDR3 runs 13 residues. In DNA form, the CDR3 reads TGTGCCAGCAGTTTCGGTTCAGACTCACCCCTCCACTTT. Its protein is CASSFGSDSPLHF.